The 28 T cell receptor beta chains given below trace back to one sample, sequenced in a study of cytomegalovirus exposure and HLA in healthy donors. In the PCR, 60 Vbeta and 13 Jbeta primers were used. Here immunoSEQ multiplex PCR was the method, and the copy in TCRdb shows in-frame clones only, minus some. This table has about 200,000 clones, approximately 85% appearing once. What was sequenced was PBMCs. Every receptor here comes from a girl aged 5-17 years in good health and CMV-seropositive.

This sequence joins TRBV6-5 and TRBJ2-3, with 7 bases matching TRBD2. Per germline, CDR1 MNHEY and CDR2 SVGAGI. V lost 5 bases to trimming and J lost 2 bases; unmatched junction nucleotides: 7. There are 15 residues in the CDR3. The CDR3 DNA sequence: TGTGCCAGCAGTCCCTGGGAGGGACCCACAGATACGCAGTATTTT. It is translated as CASSPWEGPTDTQYF.

Written as DNA, the CDR3 is TGCGCCAGCAGCAAACAGGGGTCAGATACGCAGTATTTT. It codes for CASSKQGSDTQYF. This chain uses TRBV4-1 with TRBJ2-3; 7 nucleotides agree with TRBD1. This CDR3 spans 13 amino acids. Germline trimming cut 5 bases from V and 4 bases from J; bases unmatched to any gene: 3. Germline loops: CDR1 MGHRA, CDR2 YSYEKL.

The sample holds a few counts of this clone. CDR3 region: CASSGQRQGKQFF. The CDR3, as DNA: TGTGCCAGCAGTGGCCAGCGACAGGGTAAGCAGTTCTTC. The chain recombines TRBV6-6 with TRBJ2-1, with TRBD1 matching 7 bases. In germline, CDR1 is MNHNY, CDR2 SVGAGI (reference sequence). The CDR3 spans 13 residues. V shed 5 bases, J shed 11 bases, and the junction held 9 bases outside the gene matches.

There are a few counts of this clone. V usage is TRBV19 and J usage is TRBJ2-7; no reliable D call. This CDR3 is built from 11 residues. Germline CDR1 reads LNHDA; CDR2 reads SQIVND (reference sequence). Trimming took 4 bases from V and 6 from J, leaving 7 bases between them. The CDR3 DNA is TGTGCCAGTAGTAGGGCCGGCGAGCAGTACTTC. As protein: CASSRAGEQYF.

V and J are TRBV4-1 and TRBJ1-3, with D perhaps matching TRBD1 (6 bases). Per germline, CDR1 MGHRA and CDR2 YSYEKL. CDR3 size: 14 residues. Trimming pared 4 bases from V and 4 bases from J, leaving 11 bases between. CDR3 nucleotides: TGCGCCAGCAGCCCCGGGGGGGCCGGAAACACCATATATTTT. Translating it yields CASSPGGAGNTIYF.

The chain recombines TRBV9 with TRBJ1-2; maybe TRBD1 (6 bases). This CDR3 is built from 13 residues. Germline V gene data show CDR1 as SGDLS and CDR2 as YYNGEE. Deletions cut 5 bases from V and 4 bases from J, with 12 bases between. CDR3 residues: CASSDRGGYGYTF. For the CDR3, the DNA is TGTGCCAGCAGTGATAGGGGGGGCTATGGCTACACCTTC.

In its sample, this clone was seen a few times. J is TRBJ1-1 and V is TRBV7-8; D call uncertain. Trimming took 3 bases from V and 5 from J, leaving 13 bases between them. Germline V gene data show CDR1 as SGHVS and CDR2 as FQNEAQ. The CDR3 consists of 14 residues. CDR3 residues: CASSFTRTGTEAFF. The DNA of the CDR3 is TGTGCCAGCAGCTTTACAAGGACGGGAACTGAAGCTTTCTTT.

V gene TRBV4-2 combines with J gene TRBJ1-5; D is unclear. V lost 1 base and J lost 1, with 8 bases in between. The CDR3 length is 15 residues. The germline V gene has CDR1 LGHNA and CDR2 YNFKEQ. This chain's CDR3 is CASSQGSESNQPQHF. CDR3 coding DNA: TGTGCCAGCAGCCAAGGGTCAGAAAGCAATCAGCCCCAGCATTTT.

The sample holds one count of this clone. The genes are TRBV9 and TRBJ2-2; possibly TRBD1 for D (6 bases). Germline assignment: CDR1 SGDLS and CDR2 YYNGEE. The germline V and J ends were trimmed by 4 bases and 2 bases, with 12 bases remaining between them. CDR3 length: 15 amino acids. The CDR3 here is CASSPGTSNTGELFF. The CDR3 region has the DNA TGTGCCAGCAGCCCCGGGACATCAAACACCGGGGAGCTGTTTTTT.

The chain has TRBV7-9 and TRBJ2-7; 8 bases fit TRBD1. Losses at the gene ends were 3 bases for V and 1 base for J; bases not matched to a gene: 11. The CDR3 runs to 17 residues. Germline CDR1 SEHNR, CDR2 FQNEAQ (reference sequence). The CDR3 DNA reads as TGTGCCAGCAGCTTTGAGTACGGGGACAGGTTGTCCTACGAGCAGTACTTC. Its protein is CASSFEYGDRLSYEQYF.

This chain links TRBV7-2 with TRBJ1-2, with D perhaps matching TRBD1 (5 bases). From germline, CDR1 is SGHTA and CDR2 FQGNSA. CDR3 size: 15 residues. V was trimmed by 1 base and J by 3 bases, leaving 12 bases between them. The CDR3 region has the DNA TGTGCCAGCAGCTTAGAACGGGGGGGTCACTATGGCTACACCTTC. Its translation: CASSLERGGHYGYTF.

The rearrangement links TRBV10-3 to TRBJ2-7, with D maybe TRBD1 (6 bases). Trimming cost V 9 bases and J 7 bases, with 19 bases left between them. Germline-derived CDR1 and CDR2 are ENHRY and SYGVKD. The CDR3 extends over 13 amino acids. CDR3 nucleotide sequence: TGTGCCATAGTACCGGTTGGGGGCGGAGAGCAGTACTTC. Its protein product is CAIVPVGGGEQYF.

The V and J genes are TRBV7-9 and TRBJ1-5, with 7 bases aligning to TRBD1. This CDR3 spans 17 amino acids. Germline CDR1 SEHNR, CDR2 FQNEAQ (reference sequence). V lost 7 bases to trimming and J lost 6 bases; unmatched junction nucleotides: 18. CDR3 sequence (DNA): TGTGCCAGCACCGAAGGGGGCGGTCAGGGAGAGGGTCAGCCCCAGCATTTT. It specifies CASTEGGGQGEGQPQHF.

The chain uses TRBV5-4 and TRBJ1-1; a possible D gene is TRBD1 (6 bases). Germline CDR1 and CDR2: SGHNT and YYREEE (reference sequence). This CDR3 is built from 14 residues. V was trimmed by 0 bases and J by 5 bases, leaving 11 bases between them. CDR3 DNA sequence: TGTGCCAGCAGCTTGGCCGGGGGGCTGACTGAAGCTTTCTTT. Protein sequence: CASSLAGGLTEAFF. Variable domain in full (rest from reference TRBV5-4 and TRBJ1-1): ETGVTQSPTHLIKTRGQQVTLRCSSQSGHNTVSWYQQALGQGPQFIFQYYREEENGRGNFPPRFSGLQFPNYSSELNVNALELDDSALYLCASSLAGGLTEAFFGQGTRLTVV.

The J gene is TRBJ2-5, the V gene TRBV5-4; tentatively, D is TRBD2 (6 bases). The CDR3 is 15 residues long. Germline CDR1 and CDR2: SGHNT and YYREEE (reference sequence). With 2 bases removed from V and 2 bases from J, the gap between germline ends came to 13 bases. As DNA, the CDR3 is TGTGCCAGCAGCTTCAATGCGGGATCACAAGAGACCCAGTACTTC. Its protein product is CASSFNAGSQETQYF.

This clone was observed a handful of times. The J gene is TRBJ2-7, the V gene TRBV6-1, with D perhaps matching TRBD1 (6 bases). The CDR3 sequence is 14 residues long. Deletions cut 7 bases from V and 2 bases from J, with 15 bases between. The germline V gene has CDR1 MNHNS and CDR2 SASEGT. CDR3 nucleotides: TGTGCCAGCACGGAACAGGGAGCGGCCTACGAGCAGTACTTC. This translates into CASTEQGAAYEQYF.

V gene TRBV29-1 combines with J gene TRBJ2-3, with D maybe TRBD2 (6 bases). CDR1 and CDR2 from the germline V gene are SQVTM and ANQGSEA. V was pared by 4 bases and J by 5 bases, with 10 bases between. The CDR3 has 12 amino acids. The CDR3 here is CSVAPGGDTQYF. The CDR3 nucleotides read TGCAGCGTTGCTCCCGGGGGAGATACGCAGTATTTT.

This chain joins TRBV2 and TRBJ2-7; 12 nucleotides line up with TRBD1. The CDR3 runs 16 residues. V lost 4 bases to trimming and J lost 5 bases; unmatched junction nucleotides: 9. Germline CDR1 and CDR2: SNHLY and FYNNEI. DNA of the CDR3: TGTGCCAGCAGTGGGAGGCTGGGACAGGGGGCCGACGAGCAGTACTTC. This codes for CASSGRLGQGADEQYF.

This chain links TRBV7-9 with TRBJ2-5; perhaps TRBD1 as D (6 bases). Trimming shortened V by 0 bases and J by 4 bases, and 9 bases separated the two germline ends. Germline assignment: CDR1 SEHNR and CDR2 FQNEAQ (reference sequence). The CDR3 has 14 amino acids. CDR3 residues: CASSLAQGTETQYF. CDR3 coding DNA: TGTGCCAGCAGCTTAGCGCAGGGGACAGAGACCCAGTACTTC.

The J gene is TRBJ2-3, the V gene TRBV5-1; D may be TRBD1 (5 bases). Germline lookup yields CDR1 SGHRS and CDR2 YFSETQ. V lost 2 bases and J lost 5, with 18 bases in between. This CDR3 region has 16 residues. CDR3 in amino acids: CASSLRLLLQGDTQYF. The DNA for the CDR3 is TGCGCCAGCAGCTTAAGACTCCTCCTCCAGGGAGATACGCAGTATTTT.

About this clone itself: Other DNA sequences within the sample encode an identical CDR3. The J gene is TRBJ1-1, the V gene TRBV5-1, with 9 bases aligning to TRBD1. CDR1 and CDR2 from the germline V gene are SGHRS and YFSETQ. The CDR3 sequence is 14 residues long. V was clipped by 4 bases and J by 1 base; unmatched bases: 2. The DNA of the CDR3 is TGCGCCAGCAGCCCGGGACAGGGGAACACTGAAGCTTTCTTT. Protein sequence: CASSPGQGNTEAFF.

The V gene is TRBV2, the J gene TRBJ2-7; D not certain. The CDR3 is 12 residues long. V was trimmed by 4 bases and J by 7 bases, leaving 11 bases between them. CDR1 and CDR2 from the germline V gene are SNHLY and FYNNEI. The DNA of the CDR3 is TGTGCCAGCAGTGGGGCCCTTAGGGAGCAGTACTTC. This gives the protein CASSGALREQYF.

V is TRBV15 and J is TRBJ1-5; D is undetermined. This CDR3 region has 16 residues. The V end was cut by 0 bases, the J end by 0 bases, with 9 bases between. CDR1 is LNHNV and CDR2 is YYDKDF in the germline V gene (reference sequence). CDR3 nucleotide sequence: TGTGCCACCAGCAGAGATCCCGGAGATAGCAATCAGCCCCAGCATTTT. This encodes CATSRDPGDSNQPQHF.

CDR3 coding DNA: TGTGCCAGCAGCTTACTAAGTTACGCATCGAACACCATATATTTT. Amino acid sequence: CASSLLSYASNTIYF. The rearrangement uses TRBV7-2 and TRBJ1-3; D not resolved. The CDR3 runs 15 residues. V lost 2 bases to trimming and J lost 7 bases, with 15 bases between them. CDR1 and CDR2 from the germline V gene are SGHTA and FQGNSA.

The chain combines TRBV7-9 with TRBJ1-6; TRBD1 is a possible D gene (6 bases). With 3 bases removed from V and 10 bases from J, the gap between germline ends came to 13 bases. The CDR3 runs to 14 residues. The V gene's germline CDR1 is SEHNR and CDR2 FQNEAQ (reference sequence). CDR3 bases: TGTGCCAGCAGCTTTGGCAGGGGCGGATCACCCCTCCACTTT. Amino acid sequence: CASSFGRGGSPLHF.

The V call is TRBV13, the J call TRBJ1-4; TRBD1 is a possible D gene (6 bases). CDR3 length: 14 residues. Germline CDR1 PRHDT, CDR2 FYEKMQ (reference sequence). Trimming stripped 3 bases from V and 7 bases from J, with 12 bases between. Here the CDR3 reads CASSLRGKAEKLFF. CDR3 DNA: TGTGCCAGCAGCTTGAGGGGGAAGGCTGAAAAACTGTTTTTT. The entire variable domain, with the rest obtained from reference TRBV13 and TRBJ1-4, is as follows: AAGVIQSPRHLIKEKRETATLKCYPIPRHDTVYWYQQGPGQDPQFLISFYEKMQSDKGSIPDRFSAQQFSDYHSELNMSSLELGDSALYFCASSLRGKAEKLFFGSGTQLSVL.

CDR3 residues: CASSYSTSGGSETQYF. In DNA form, the CDR3 reads TGTGCCAGCAGTTACAGTACTAGCGGGGGTTCTGAGACCCAGTACTTC. The chain links TRBV6-5 to TRBJ2-5; 11 bases fit TRBD2. In germline, CDR1 is MNHEY, CDR2 SVGAGI. Trimming removed 2 bases from V and 5 bases from J; junction bases left unmatched: 7. The length of the CDR3 is 16 residues.

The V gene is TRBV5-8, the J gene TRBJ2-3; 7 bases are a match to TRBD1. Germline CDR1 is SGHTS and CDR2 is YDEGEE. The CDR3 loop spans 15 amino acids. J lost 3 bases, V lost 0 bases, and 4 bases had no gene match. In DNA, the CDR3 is TGTGCCAGCAGCTTGGAGACAGGGCCGACAGATACGCAGTATTTT. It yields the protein CASSLETGPTDTQYF.